This T cell receptor (beta chain) is drawn from a study of blood T cell repertoires in COVID-19. Across the study: Acute and convalescent COVID-19 specimens originated in the United States, Italy and Spain. The analysed material was cDNA or gDNA that came from T cells, B-cell-depleted T cells, or PBMCs.

This clone was detected only once. Deletions cut 0 bases from V and 0 bases from J, with 12 bases between. The CDR3 contains 16 residues. The V gene's germline CDR1 is SGDLS and CDR2 YYNGEE. Method: immunoSEQ multiplex PCR; TCRdb's copy keeps in-frame clones and lacks some. The data hold about 85,000 clones, with approximately 90% observed a single time. The source of this sequence is a man between 45 and 60 years old with acute or convalescent COVID-19. Source material: peripheral blood. The chain employs TRBV9 and TRBJ1-2; a weak D match, TRBD1 (5 bases). The CDR3 DNA sequence: TGTGCCAGCAGCGTAGGGCAGGGCCAGGCTAACTATGGCTACACCTTC. Translation gives CASSVGQGQANYGYTF. Together with reference TRBV9 and TRBJ1-2, the CDR3 gives the full variable domain: DSGVTQTPKHLITATGQRVTLRCSPRSGDLSVYWYQQSLDQGLQFLIQYYNGEERAKGNILERFSAQQFPDLHSELNLSSLELGDSALYFCASSVGQGQANYGYTFGSGTRLTVV.